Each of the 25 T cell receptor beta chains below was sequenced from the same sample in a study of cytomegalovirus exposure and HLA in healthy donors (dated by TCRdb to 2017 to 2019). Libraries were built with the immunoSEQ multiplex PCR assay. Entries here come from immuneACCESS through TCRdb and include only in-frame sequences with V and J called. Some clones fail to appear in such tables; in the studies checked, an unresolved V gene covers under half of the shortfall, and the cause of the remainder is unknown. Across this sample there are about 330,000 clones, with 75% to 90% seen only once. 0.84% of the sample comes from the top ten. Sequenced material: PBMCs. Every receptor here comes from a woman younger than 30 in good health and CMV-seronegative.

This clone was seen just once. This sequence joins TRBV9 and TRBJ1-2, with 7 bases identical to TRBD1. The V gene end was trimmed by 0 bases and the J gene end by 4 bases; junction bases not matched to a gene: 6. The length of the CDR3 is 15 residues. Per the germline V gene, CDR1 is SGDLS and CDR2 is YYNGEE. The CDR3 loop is CASSVGGSGGYGYTF. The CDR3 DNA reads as TGTGCCAGCAGCGTAGGGGGGTCAGGGGGCTATGGCTACACCTTC.

DNA of the CDR3: TGTGCCAGCACTTCTTCGAACACTGAAGCTTTCTTT. Amino acids: CASTSSNTEAFF. The chain joins TRBV7-9 to TRBJ1-1; no definite D call. CDR1 is SEHNR and CDR2 is FQNEAQ in the germline V gene (reference sequence). Trimming pared 7 bases from V and 1 base from J, leaving 7 bases between. The CDR3 totals 12 residues.

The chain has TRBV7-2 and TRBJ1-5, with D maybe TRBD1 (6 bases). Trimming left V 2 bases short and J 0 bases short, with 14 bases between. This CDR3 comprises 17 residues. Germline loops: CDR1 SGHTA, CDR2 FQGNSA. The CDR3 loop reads CASSLSIRTDSNQPQHF. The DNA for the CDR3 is TGTGCCAGCAGCTTATCTATCAGGACAGATAGCAATCAGCCCCAGCATTTT.

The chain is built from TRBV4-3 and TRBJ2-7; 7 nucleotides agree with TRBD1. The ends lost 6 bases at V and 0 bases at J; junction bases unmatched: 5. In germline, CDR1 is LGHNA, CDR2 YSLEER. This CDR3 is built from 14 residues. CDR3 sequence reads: CASRPGQNSYEQYF. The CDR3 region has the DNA TGCGCCAGCAGACCGGGACAGAACTCCTACGAGCAGTACTTC.

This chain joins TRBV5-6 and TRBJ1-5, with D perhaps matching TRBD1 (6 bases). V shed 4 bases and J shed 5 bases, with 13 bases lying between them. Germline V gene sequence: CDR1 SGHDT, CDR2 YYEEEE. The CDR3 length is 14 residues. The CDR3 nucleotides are TGTGCCAGCAGCACCGGACAGAGGGATCAGCCCCAGCATTTT. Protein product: CASSTGQRDQPQHF.

The CDR3: CASSHATARPNTGELFF. The CDR3 coding sequence is TGCGCCAGCAGCCACGCAACAGCAAGACCGAACACCGGGGAGCTGTTTTTT. The V call is TRBV4-3, the J call TRBJ2-2, with D unresolved. The length of the CDR3 is 17 residues. Germline V lookup: CDR1 LGHNA, CDR2 YSLEER. Trimming pared 3 bases from V and 0 bases from J, leaving 14 bases between.

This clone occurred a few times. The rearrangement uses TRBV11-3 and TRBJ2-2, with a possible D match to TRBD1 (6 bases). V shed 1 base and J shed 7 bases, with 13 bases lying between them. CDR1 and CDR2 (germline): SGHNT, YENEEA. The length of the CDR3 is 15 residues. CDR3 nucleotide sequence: TGTGCCAGCAGCTTAGGAGACGCCAGGGGCGGGGAGCTGTTTTTT. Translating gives CASSLGDARGGELFF.

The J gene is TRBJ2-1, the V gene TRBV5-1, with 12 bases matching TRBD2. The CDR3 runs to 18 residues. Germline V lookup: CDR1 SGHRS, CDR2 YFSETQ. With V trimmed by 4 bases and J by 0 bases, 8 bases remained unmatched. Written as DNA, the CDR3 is TGCGCCAGCAGCCCGGGACTAGCGGGTTCGAGCTCCTACAATGAGCAGTTCTTC. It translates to CASSPGLAGSSSYNEQFF.

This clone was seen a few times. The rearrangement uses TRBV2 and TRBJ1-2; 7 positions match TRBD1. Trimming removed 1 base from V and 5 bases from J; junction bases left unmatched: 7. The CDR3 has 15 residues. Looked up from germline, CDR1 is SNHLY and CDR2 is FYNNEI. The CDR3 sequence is CASSEEGQSLYGYTF. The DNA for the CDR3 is TGTGCCAGCAGTGAAGAGGGACAGAGTCTTTATGGCTACACCTTC.

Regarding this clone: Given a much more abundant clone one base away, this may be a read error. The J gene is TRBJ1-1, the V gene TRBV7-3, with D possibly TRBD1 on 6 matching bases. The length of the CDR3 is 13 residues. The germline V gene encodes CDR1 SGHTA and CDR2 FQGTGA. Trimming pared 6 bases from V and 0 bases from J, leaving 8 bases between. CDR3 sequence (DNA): TGTGCCAGCAGTTGGACAGTGAACACTGAAGCTTTCTTT. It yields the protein CASSWTVNTEAFF.

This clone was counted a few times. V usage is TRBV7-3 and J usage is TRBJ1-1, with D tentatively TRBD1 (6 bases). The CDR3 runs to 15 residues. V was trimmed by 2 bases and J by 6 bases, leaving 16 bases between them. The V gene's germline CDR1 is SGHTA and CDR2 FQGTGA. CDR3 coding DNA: TGTGCCAGCAGCTTACGGGCAGGGGATGGCGCTGAAGCTTTCTTT. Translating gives CASSLRAGDGAEAFF. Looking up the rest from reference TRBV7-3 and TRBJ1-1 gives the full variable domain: GAGVSQTPSNKVTEKGKYVELRCDPISGHTALYWYRQSLGQGPEFLIYFQGTGAADDSGLPNDRFFAVRPEGSVSTLKIQRTERGDSAVYLCASSLRAGDGAEAFFGQGTRLTVV.

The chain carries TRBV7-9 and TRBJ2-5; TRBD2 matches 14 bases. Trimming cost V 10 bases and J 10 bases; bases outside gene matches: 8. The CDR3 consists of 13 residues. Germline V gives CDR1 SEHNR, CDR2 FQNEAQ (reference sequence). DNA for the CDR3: TGTGCCACGACTAGCGGGAGGGCCCCCGGCCAGTACTTC. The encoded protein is CATTSGRAPGQYF. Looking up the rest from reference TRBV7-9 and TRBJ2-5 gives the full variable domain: DTGVSQNPRHKITKRGQNVTFRCDPISEHNRLYWYRQTLGQGPEFLTYFQNEAQLEKSRLLSDRFSAERPKGSFSTLEIQRTEQGDSAMYLCATTSGRAPGQYFGPGTRLLVL.

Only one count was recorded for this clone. CDR3 in amino acids: CASSLGSAGGDEQYF. CDR3 DNA sequence: TGTGCCAGCAGCTTAGGTTCAGCGGGAGGCGACGAGCAGTACTTC. The chain links TRBV11-3 to TRBJ2-7; 9 nucleotides align to TRBD2. V lost 1 base and J lost 5; bases outside the gene matches: 6. CDR3 length: 15 amino acids. Germline CDR1 and CDR2: SGHNT and YENEEA.

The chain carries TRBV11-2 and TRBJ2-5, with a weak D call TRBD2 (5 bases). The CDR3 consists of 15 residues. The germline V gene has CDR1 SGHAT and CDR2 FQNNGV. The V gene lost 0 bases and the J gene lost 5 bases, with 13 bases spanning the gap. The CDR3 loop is CASSLDLAQRETQYF. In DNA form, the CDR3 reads TGTGCCAGCAGCTTAGATCTCGCCCAGCGGGAGACCCAGTACTTC.

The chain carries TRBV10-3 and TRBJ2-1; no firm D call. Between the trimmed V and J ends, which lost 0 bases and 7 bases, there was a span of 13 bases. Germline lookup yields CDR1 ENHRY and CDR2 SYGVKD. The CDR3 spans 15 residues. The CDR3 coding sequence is TGTGCCATCAGTGAGTCGAGAAGCGCCCCAAATGAGCAGTTCTTC. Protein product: CAISESRSAPNEQFF.

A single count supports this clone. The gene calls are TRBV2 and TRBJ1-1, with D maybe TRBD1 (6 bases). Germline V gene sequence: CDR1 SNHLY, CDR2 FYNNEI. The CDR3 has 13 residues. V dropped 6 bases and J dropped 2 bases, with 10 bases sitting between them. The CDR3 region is CASRQGLNTEAFF. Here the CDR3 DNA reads TGTGCCAGCAGACAGGGATTAAACACTGAAGCTTTCTTT.

The CDR3 sequence is CASSYGTGNTEAFF. The DNA for the CDR3 is TGTGCCAGCAGTTATGGGACAGGGAACACTGAAGCTTTCTTT. The chain combines TRBV6-6 with TRBJ1-1; TRBD1 matches at 8 bases. Germline-derived CDR1 and CDR2 are MNHNY and SVGAGI (reference sequence). The ends lost 3 bases at V and 1 base at J; junction bases unmatched: 1. The CDR3 is 14 residues long.

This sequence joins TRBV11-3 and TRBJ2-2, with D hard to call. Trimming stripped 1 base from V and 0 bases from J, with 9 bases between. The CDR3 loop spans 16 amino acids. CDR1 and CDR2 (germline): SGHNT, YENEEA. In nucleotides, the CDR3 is TGTGCCAGCAGCTTAGTTGGCCAAACGAACACCGGGGAGCTGTTTTTT. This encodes CASSLVGQTNTGELFF.

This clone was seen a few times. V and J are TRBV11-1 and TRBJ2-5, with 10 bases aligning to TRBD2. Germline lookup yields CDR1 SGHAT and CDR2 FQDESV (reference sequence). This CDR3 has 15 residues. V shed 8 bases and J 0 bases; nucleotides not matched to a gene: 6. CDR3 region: CASGLAGVDQETQYF. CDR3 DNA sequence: TGTGCCAGCGGGCTAGCGGGGGTTGACCAAGAGACCCAGTACTTC.

The CDR3 bases are TGTGCCAGCAGCTTGATCGCGACTACTAGCGGCAACAATGAGCAGTTCTTC. It codes for CASSLIATTSGNNEQFF. The chain employs TRBV5-6 and TRBJ2-1; 8 bases line up with TRBD2. V shed 1 base and J 5 bases; nucleotides not matched to a gene: 11. From germline, CDR1 is SGHDT and CDR2 YYEEEE. The CDR3 has 17 residues.

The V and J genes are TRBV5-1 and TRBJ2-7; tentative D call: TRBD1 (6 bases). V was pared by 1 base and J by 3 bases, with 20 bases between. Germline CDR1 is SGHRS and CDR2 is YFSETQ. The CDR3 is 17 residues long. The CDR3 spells CASSLRGGYREGYEQYF. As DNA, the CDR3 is TGCGCCAGCAGCTTGCGGGGCGGATACAGGGAAGGCTACGAGCAGTACTTC.

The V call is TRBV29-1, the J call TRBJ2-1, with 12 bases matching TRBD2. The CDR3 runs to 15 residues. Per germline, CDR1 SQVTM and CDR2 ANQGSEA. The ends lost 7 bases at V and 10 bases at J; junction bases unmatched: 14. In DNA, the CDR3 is TGCAGCGCTGGAACTAGCGGGGGGCGCACTGAGGAGCAGTTCTTC. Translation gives CSAGTSGGRTEEQFF.

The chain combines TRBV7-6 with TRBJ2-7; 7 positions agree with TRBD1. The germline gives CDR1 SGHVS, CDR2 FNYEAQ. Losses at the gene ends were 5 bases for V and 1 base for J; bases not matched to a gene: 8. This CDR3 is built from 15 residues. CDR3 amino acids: CASSPSGTESYEQYF. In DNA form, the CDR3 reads TGTGCCAGCAGCCCGTCCGGGACAGAGTCCTACGAGCAGTACTTC.

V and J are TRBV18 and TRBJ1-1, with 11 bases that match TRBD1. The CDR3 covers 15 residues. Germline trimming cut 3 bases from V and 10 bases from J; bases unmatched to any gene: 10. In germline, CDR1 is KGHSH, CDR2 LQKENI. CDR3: CASSPLKGQGEGAFF. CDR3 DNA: TGTGCCAGCTCACCCCTCAAGGGACAGGGGGAAGGAGCTTTCTTT.

In DNA form, the CDR3 reads TGTGCCAGCAGCCGCCAGGGGGGTGGCAATCAGCCCCAGCATTTT. Amino acids: CASSRQGGGNQPQHF. This sequence joins TRBV9 and TRBJ1-5; 7 bases line up with TRBD1. V shed 4 bases, J shed 2 bases, and the junction held 6 bases outside the gene matches. Looked up from germline, CDR1 is SGDLS and CDR2 is YYNGEE. CDR3 length: 15 residues.